This T cell receptor beta chain originates from a study of T-cell memory formation after mild COVID-19. TCRdb fed the 5' RACE reads into MiXCR, producing one record per CDR3 protein. The repertoire includes 68,000 or so distinct CDR3 sequences, 15% to 20% of them detected once, and about 33% sits in the top ten. The germline V and J ends were trimmed by 4 bases and 4 bases, with 11 bases remaining between them. The CDR3 has 14 residues. Germline-derived CDR1 and CDR2 are SGHAT and FQDESV (reference sequence). This TCR was recovered from an adult woman who had mild COVID-19 (a few samples of this study predate the infection). Cell type and time point are not known. The material sequenced was PBMCs or a T cell subset sorted from them (not recorded which). The V and J genes are TRBV11-1 and TRBJ2-1; no definite D call. This chain's CDR3 is CASSSGGEYNEQFF. Written as DNA, the CDR3 is TGTGCCAGCAGCTCGGGCGGCGAATACAATGAGCAGTTCTTC.